This T cell receptor (beta chain) emerged from a study of human T cells and chemical hapten exposure. MiXCR was run by TCRdb on the RACE reads, yielding one entry per CDR3 protein. Of fewer than 95,000 distinct CDR3 sequences listed, more than 9% are singletons. The V end lost 6 bases, the J end lost 3 bases, and 14 bases lay between the germline ends. Germline values: CDR1 DFQATT, CDR2 SNEGSKA (reference sequence). This CDR3 is built from 13 residues. Regarding time point: patch test 1, 2 weeks after DPC sensitization. Treatment indicated: therapeutic diphenylcyclopropenone sensitization with weekly scalp DPC. Findings and limits, study-wide: TCRs above 1 in 1000 frequency stayed constant with DPC sensitization.

This clonotype has more than one count but fewer than ten. Antigen unknown. The genes are TRBV20-1 and TRBJ2-5; D is possibly TRBD1 (7 bases). The material sequenced was whole blood, taken in connection with sensitization to the hapten diphenylcyclopropenone (DPC). This receptor was taken from a man between 35 and 55 years old with alopecia areata. Some clones in this sample may be carry-over from other donors' samples. The CDR3 region is CSAGGTVKETQYF. The CDR3 DNA is TGCAGTGCAGGGGGGACAGTAAAAGAGACCCAGTACTTC.